Listed here is a single T cell receptor (beta chain). This specimen comes from a study of OX40 agonist ivuxolimab in advanced cancers. The CDR3 loop spans 13 amino acids. Trimming stripped 5 bases from V and 7 bases from J, with 14 bases between. CDR1 is SGHVS and CDR2 is FQNEAQ in the germline V gene. Libraries were prepared by immunoSEQ multiplex PCR; TCRdb keeps only in-frame clonotypes and omits some of them. Of fewer than 25,000 clones in the sample, 70% to 90% were seen once. V usage is TRBV7-8 and J usage is TRBJ1-2, with TRBD1 as a possible D gene (5 bases). The receptor was derived from an adult with an advanced solid tumor such as melanoma, head and neck, liver or kidney cancer. The material was CD4+ or CD8+ T cells sorted from blood, obtained in a trial of the OX40 agonist ivuxolimab. CDR3 in amino acids: CASSDRDYRGYTF. CDR3 in DNA: TGTGCCAGCAGCGATCGGGACTATCGTGGCTACACCTTC.